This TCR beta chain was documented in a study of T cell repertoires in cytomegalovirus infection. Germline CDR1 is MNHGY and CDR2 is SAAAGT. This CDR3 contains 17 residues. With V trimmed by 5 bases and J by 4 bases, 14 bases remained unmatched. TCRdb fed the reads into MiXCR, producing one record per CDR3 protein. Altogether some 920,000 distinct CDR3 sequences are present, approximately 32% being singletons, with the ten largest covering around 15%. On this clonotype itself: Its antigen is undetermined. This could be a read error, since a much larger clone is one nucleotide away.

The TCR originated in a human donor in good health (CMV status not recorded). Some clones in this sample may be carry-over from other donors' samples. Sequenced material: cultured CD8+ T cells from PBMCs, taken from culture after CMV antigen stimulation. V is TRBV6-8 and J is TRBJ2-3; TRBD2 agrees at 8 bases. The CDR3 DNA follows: TGTGCCAGCAGTGCTGATATAGTAGCGGGGAGCTCAGATACGCAGTATTTT. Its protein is CASSADIVAGSSDTQYF.